The 15 T cell receptor beta chains presented below share a single source sample, sequenced in a study of shared clonotypes between healthy human individuals. Generated by immunoSEQ multiplex PCR, the TCRdb table keeps only in-frame clones and is missing some. The sample carries about 2.4 million clones, roughly 93% recorded once. Sequencing was done on a sample of naive CD4+ T cells from PBMCs. The subset was: CD45RA+ positively selected. The receptor set was obtained from a man aged 18 to 35 in good health. Some clones in this sample may be carry-over from other donors' samples.

This rearrangement joins TRBV30 to TRBJ1-3; the match to TRBD1 covers 7 bases. CDR1 is GTSNPN, CDR2 SVGIG, per germline (reference sequence). The CDR3 totals 16 residues. Trimming removed 3 bases from V and 4 bases from J; junction bases left unmatched: 12. The CDR3 DNA is TGTGCCTGGAGCCATAGCGGAGGGGGCCGAGGAAACACCATATATTTT. Residues: CAWSHSGGGRGNTIYF. Full variable domain (missing parts from reference TRBV30 and TRBJ1-3): SQTIHQWPATLVQPVGSPLSLECTVEGTSNPNLYWYRQAAGRGLQLLFYSVGIGQISSEVPQNLSASRPQDRQFILSSKKLLLSDSGFYLCAWSHSGGGRGNTIYFGEGSWLTVV.

V and J are TRBV4-1 and TRBJ1-2, with TRBD1 matching 8 bases. CDR3 size: 15 residues. From germline, CDR1 is MGHRA and CDR2 YSYEKL. The J segment lost 7 bases and the V segment lost 1 base, leaving 8 bases of the junction unmatched. In DNA, the CDR3 is TGCGCCAGCAGCCAAGTCCCCCAGGGGGCGGGTGGCTACACCTTC. Protein product: CASSQVPQGAGGYTF.

The chain uses TRBV28 and TRBJ2-7, with 7 bases aligning to TRBD1. This CDR3 is 17 amino acids long. CDR1 MDHEN and CDR2 SYDVKM come from the germline V gene. V was pared by 6 bases and J by 7 bases, with 21 bases of the junction left unmatched. The CDR3 is CASSRSFRQGERGEQYF. CDR3 DNA: TGTGCCAGCAGCCGTTCCTTTAGGCAGGGGGAGAGGGGTGAGCAGTACTTC.

The V gene is TRBV7-9, the J gene TRBJ1-5, with a weak D call TRBD1 (5 bases). This CDR3 contains 12 residues. V was pared by 5 bases and J by 6 bases, with 8 bases between. Germline CDR1 is SEHNR and CDR2 is FQNEAQ (reference sequence). The CDR3 DNA follows: TGTGCCAGCAGCCAGGGCACTCAGCCCCAGCATTTT. It encodes CASSQGTQPQHF.

The chain joins TRBV11-2 to TRBJ1-2; tentatively, D is TRBD1 (6 bases). V shed 0 bases and J shed 4 bases, with 12 bases lying between them. This CDR3 region has 15 residues. The germline gives CDR1 SGHAT, CDR2 FQNNGV. This CDR3 reads CASSLEWGPRYGYTF. The DNA for the CDR3 is TGTGCCAGCAGCTTAGAATGGGGGCCCCGCTATGGCTACACCTTC. The full variable domain, completed using reference TRBV11-2 and TRBJ1-2, is EAGVAQSPRYKIIEKRQSVAFWCNPISGHATLYWYQQILGQGPKLLIQFQNNGVVDDSQLPKDRFSAERLKGVDSTLKIQPAKLEDSAVYLCASSLEWGPRYGYTFGSGTRLTVV.

This clone occurred a few times. CDR3 sequence: CASSYRRELNTEAFF. In nucleotides, the CDR3 is TGTGCCAGCAGTTACCGCAGGGAACTGAACACTGAAGCTTTCTTT. The chain links TRBV6-5 to TRBJ1-1; D possibly corresponds to TRBD1 (5 bases). Germline values: CDR1 MNHEY, CDR2 SVGAGI. The CDR3 has 15 amino acids. Trimming removed 2 bases at V and 0 bases at J, with 10 bases between.

The chain links TRBV6-6 to TRBJ2-1, with 8 bases identical to TRBD2. This CDR3 contains 16 residues. Germline CDR1 MNHNY, CDR2 SVGAGI (reference sequence). V was pared by 3 bases and J by 10 bases, with 14 bases of the junction left unmatched. CDR3 protein: CASSYITGGPYWEQFF. The CDR3 nucleotides read TGTGCCAGCAGTTATATCACGGGAGGGCCGTATTGGGAGCAGTTCTTC.

The chain is built from TRBV2 and TRBJ2-3; TRBD2 aligns across 12 bases. Losses at the gene ends were 8 bases for V and 6 bases for J; bases not matched to a gene: 6. Germline CDR1 SNHLY, CDR2 FYNNEI. The CDR3 has 14 amino acids. The CDR3 DNA reads as TGTGCCAGCCAGCTAGCGGGAGGGCCGGATACGCAGTATTTT. Protein sequence: CASQLAGGPDTQYF.

A note on this clone: One junction end disagrees with the germline gene, perhaps due to a read error. The chain links TRBV28 to TRBJ1-1, with no clear D. This CDR3 is built from 12 residues. Germline lookup yields CDR1 MDHEN and CDR2 SYDVKM. CDR3 in amino acids: CASSSSPTKALF. As DNA, the CDR3 is TGTGCCAGCAGTTCCTCACCCACGAAGGCCCTCTTT.

The chain couples TRBV10-3 to TRBJ2-3; 16 nucleotides agree with TRBD2. The CDR3 has 19 amino acids. Germline V CDR1 and CDR2: ENHRY, SYGVKD. V was pared by 6 bases and J by 2 bases, with 11 bases of the junction left unmatched. DNA of the CDR3: TGTGCCATCAGGAAAGAACCGGGACTAGCGGGAGGGGTCACAGATACGCAGTATTTT. This encodes CAIRKEPGLAGGVTDTQYF.

V and J are TRBV5-4 and TRBJ1-2; D gene uncertain. The CDR3 runs 15 residues. CDR1 is SGHNT, CDR2 YYREEE, per germline (reference sequence). The V and J ends lost 4 bases and 3 bases respectively, with 16 bases between them. Here the CDR3 reads CASSTPQDGYYGYTF. In DNA, the CDR3 is TGTGCCAGCAGCACCCCTCAGGACGGGTACTATGGCTACACCTTC.

The genes are TRBV9 and TRBJ2-3; D may be TRBD1 (5 bases). V was shortened by 1 base and J by 4 bases, with 10 bases between the two germline ends. The CDR3 is 14 amino acids. CDR1 and CDR2 from the germline V gene are SGDLS and YYNGEE. CDR3 DNA: TGTGCCAGCAGCGTAATTTTAGGGGCAGATACGCAGTATTTT. Translating gives CASSVILGADTQYF.

J is TRBJ2-1 and V is TRBV6-5; 7 bases agree with TRBD2. CDR3 length: 15 residues. Germline V gene lookup returns CDR1 MNHEY and CDR2 SVGAGI. V trimming: 2 bases; J trimming: 4 bases; junction bases outside the gene matches: 5. The CDR3 nucleotides are TGTGCCAGCAGTTACGTCCTAGCGGATTACAATGAGCAGTTCTTC. It translates to CASSYVLADYNEQFF.

The chain couples TRBV7-9 to TRBJ2-5; 9 bases fit TRBD2. This CDR3 is built from 14 residues. Germline CDR1 is SEHNR and CDR2 is FQNEAQ (reference sequence). V dropped 5 bases and J dropped 1; count of bases not matched to a gene: 2. The CDR3 DNA reads TGTGCCAGCAGCCTTAGCGGGAGCCAAGAGACCCAGTACTTC. It is translated as CASSLSGSQETQYF.

The chain combines TRBV14 with TRBJ2-7; possible D gene TRBD1, 6 bases. CDR1 and CDR2 from the germline V gene are SGHDN and FVKESK. The CDR3 contains 13 residues. Trimming cost V 4 bases and J 4 bases, with 11 bases left between them. CDR3 nucleotides: TGTGCCAGCAGCCCGTTCACAGGGTACGAGCAGTACTTC. Translating it yields CASSPFTGYEQYF.